These 28 T cell receptor beta chains were sequenced from one sample in a study of beta chain features in type 1 diabetes listed by TCRdb under 2018. Receptor libraries were prepared by the immunoSEQ multiplex PCR assay. The High Capacity cDNA Reverse Transcription Kit was used to reverse transcribe all of the isolated RNA, meaning that expressed TCRB transcripts were what got sequenced. Held by TCRdb, this immuneACCESS table contains in-frame sequences only and omits some clones. Under half of the omission traces to an unresolved V gene where checked; the cause of the rest is unknown. A total of around 500,000 clones appear in this sample, over 9.5% of them only once. In total, the top ten clones hold over 0.035% of the sample. Sample: naive CD4+ T cells from blood. Reading the label with the study, this specimen's cell subset or site is: true naive CD4+ T cells. All receptors come from a woman younger than 30 in good health.

This clone has only a few counts. The V gene is TRBV7-8, the J gene TRBJ1-2, with 8 bases aligning to TRBD1. CDR1 and CDR2 from the germline V gene are SGHVS and FQNEAQ. The CDR3 is 14 residues long. V lost 5 bases and J lost 5; bases outside the gene matches: 7. CDR3 nucleotide sequence: TGTGCCAGCAGCACCAGACAGGGGAGGTATGGCTACACCTTC. Translating it yields CASSTRQGRYGYTF.

V usage is TRBV7-9 and J usage is TRBJ1-4; D gene ambiguous. This CDR3 has 11 amino acids. Germline V gives CDR1 SEHNR, CDR2 FQNEAQ (reference sequence). The V end was cut by 5 bases, the J end by 8 bases, with 6 bases between. For the CDR3, the DNA is TGTGCCAGCAGCCCAGGAGAAAAACTGTTTTTT. Protein product: CASSPGEKLFF.

This clone was seen a few times. The chain is built from TRBV7-2 and TRBJ2-5; tentatively, D is TRBD1 (5 bases). V dropped 2 bases and J dropped 0 bases, with 7 bases sitting between them. Germline V gene sequence: CDR1 SGHTA, CDR2 FQGNSA. The CDR3 covers 14 residues. The DNA of the CDR3 is TGTGCCAGCAGCTTACAGGGATACCAAGAGACCCAGTACTTC. Protein: CASSLQGYQETQYF.

This clone has only a few counts. The V and J genes are TRBV28 and TRBJ2-3; possibly TRBD2 for D (6 bases). CDR1 is MDHEN, CDR2 SYDVKM, per germline. The CDR3 is made up of 13 amino acids. V lost 7 bases, J lost 1 base, and 9 bases lay in between. DNA for the CDR3: TGTGCCAGCACGGGAGATGGCACAGATACGCAGTATTTT. The encoded protein is CASTGDGTDTQYF.

This clone has just a few counts. The chain uses TRBV2 and TRBJ2-3; the match to TRBD2 covers 9 bases. Germline V gene sequence: CDR1 SNHLY, CDR2 FYNNEI. Trimming removed 8 bases from V and 2 bases from J; junction bases left unmatched: 5. CDR3 length: 14 residues. CDR3 residues: CASSAGGNTDTQYF. As DNA, the CDR3 is TGTGCCAGCTCCGCGGGAGGGAACACAGATACGCAGTATTTT. Full variable domain (rest looked up from reference TRBV2 and TRBJ2-3): EPEVTQTPSHQVTQMGQEVILRCVPISNHLYFYWYRQILGQKVEFLVSFYNNEISEKSEIFDDQFSVERPDGSNFTLKIRSTKLEDSAMYFCASSAGGNTDTQYFGPGTRLTVL.

This clone was seen a few times. This chain connects TRBV30 to TRBJ1-2; no reliable D call. Germline V gene lookup returns CDR1 GTSNPN and CDR2 SVGIG (reference sequence). The V end was cut by 0 bases, the J end by 4 bases, with 9 bases between. The CDR3 is 13 residues long. CDR3 nucleotide sequence: TGTGCCTGGAGTGTATCGGGAGGCTATGGCTACACCTTC. Protein product: CAWSVSGGYGYTF.

This clone has only a few counts. V and J are TRBV7-2 and TRBJ2-1; 9 bases match TRBD1. The CDR3 is made up of 14 amino acids. Unmatched junction bases numbered 6, after V lost 5 bases and J lost 7 bases. Germline V gene sequence: CDR1 SGHTA, CDR2 FQGNSA. The CDR3 reads CASSPGTGRNEQFF. CDR3 in DNA: TGTGCCAGCAGCCCTGGGACAGGGAGGAATGAGCAGTTCTTC.

This clone occurred many times. The gene calls are TRBV14 and TRBJ1-2, with no clear D. The V and J ends lost 1 base and 4 bases respectively, with 7 bases between them. Germline-derived CDR1 and CDR2 are SGHDN and FVKESK. The CDR3 extends over 13 amino acids. The CDR3 loop is CASSQGLGYGYTF. CDR3 bases: TGTGCCAGCAGCCAAGGCCTGGGCTATGGCTACACCTTC.

The chain uses TRBV5-1 and TRBJ2-5, with 16 bases aligning to TRBD2. Germline V gives CDR1 SGHRS, CDR2 YFSETQ. The CDR3 runs 21 residues. V lost 1 base, J lost 2 bases, and 14 bases stayed unmatched. The CDR3 spells CASSLTGTPGLAGGLQETQYF. The DNA of the CDR3 is TGCGCCAGCAGCTTGACTGGAACACCGGGACTAGCGGGAGGGTTGCAAGAGACCCAGTACTTC.

This CDR3 is CASSRDAGNTIYF. CDR3 DNA: TGTGCCAGCAGTAGGGATGCAGGAAACACCATATATTTT. This sequence joins TRBV2 and TRBJ1-3, with D unresolved. The CDR3 extends over 13 amino acids. V shed 5 bases and J shed 4 bases, with 9 bases lying between them. Germline V gene sequence: CDR1 SNHLY, CDR2 FYNNEI.

Concerning this clone itself: Distinct nucleotide sequences in the sample also encode this CDR3. The CDR3 DNA follows: TGTGCCAGCAGCTTAATTAGTGGCGAGCAGTACTTC. It translates to CASSLISGEQYF. The chain carries TRBV11-2 and TRBJ2-7; no clear D. The V end lost 2 bases, the J end lost 6 bases, and 8 bases lay between the germline ends. The CDR3 sequence is 12 residues long. Per the germline V gene, CDR1 is SGHAT and CDR2 is FQNNGV.

The chain's CDR3 is CASSLAETDTDTQYF. Here the CDR3 DNA reads TGTGCCAGCAGCTTAGCTGAGACAGACACAGATACGCAGTATTTT. The chain employs TRBV7-9 and TRBJ2-3, with D perhaps TRBD1 (5 bases). With 0 bases removed from V and 2 bases from J, the gap between germline ends came to 9 bases. Germline V gives CDR1 SEHNR, CDR2 FQNEAQ (reference sequence). This CDR3 has 15 amino acids.

CDR3 sequence: CASTKQGLGTEAFF. CDR3 bases: TGTGCCAGCACCAAGCAGGGGTTGGGCACTGAAGCTTTCTTT. The rearrangement uses TRBV27 and TRBJ1-1; the D gene is possibly TRBD1 (6 bases). Germline V lookup: CDR1 MNHEY, CDR2 SMNVEV (reference sequence). The CDR3 sequence is 14 residues long. The V end was cut by 7 bases, the J end by 4 bases, with 16 bases between.

This rearrangement joins TRBV2 to TRBJ2-7, with D unresolved. Trimming took 7 bases from V and 5 from J, leaving 0 bases between them. Per germline, CDR1 SNHLY and CDR2 FYNNEI. CDR3 length: 8 residues. This chain's CDR3 is CASNEQYF. The CDR3 DNA reads as TGTGCCAGCAACGAGCAGTACTTC.

The chain has TRBV7-6 and TRBJ2-1, with a possible D match to TRBD2 (5 bases). This CDR3 comprises 15 residues. CDR1 is SGHVS, CDR2 FNYEAQ, per germline. Trimming removed 5 bases from V and 5 bases from J, with 16 bases in between. The CDR3, as DNA: TGTGCCAGCAGCCCGAGGACGGGATTCAACAATGAGCAGTTCTTC. Amino acids: CASSPRTGFNNEQFF.

This clone has only a few counts. This chain uses TRBV5-1 with TRBJ2-1; D perhaps matches TRBD2 (6 bases). Per the germline V gene, CDR1 is SGHRS and CDR2 is YFSETQ. The CDR3 sequence is 16 residues long. Deletions cut 4 bases from V and 0 bases from J, with 14 bases between. The CDR3 DNA sequence: TGCGCCAGCAGCCGTAGCGGACCCAGCTCCTACAATGAGCAGTTCTTC. This encodes CASSRSGPSSYNEQFF.

The table lists this clone with a few counts. The chain links TRBV6-5 to TRBJ2-7; 8 nucleotides line up with TRBD1. The germline V gene encodes CDR1 MNHEY and CDR2 SVGAGI. J lost 2 bases, V lost 2 bases, and 5 bases had no gene match. This CDR3 comprises 15 residues. This chain's CDR3 is CASSYAGTGTYEQYF. CDR3 nucleotides: TGTGCCAGCAGTTACGCCGGGACAGGAACCTACGAGCAGTACTTC.

This clone was seen a few times. This chain joins TRBV7-2 and TRBJ1-1, with D tentatively TRBD1 (6 bases). The CDR3 consists of 15 residues. Trimming left V 0 bases short and J 1 base short, with 9 bases between. Germline values: CDR1 SGHTA, CDR2 FQGNSA. The chain's CDR3 is CASSLAGGRNTEAFF. CDR3 coding DNA: TGTGCCAGCAGCTTAGCAGGGGGGAGGAACACTGAAGCTTTCTTT.

Only a few counts were recorded for this clone. The sample carries other DNA sequences with the same CDR3. The gene calls are TRBV7-2 and TRBJ2-3; D may match TRBD1 or TRBD2 (5 bases each). Germline V gene lookup returns CDR1 SGHTA and CDR2 FQGNSA. The V end was cut by 2 bases, the J end by 5 bases, with 8 bases between. The CDR3 length is 13 residues. CDR3 DNA sequence: TGTGCCAGCAGCTTAAGGGGAGAAGATACGCAGTATTTT. This gives the protein CASSLRGEDTQYF.

The table lists this clone with a few counts. This sequence joins TRBV7-2 and TRBJ2-7; D possibly corresponds to TRBD2 (6 bases). V was cut by 5 bases and J by 6 bases, with 17 bases left in between. Germline V gene lookup returns CDR1 SGHTA and CDR2 FQGNSA. The CDR3 has 14 residues. CDR3 DNA sequence: TGTGCCAGCAGCCTGGGCGGGGATAGAGGCGAGCAGTACTTC. It translates to CASSLGGDRGEQYF.

This clone has only a few counts. Different DNA sequences within this sample yield the same CDR3. The rearrangement uses TRBV29-1 and TRBJ1-2; 9 nucleotides match TRBD1. The junction had 8 bases not matched to a gene; V was cut back by 6 bases and J by 6 bases. Germline lookup yields CDR1 SQVTM and CDR2 ANQGSEA. The CDR3 is made up of 13 amino acids. The chain's CDR3 is CSVAPGQGNGYTF. The CDR3 coding sequence is TGCAGCGTCGCTCCGGGACAGGGAAATGGCTACACCTTC.

This clone occurred a few times. The V call is TRBV15, the J call TRBJ2-7, with 8 bases matching TRBD2. Germline assignment: CDR1 LNHNV and CDR2 YYDKDF (reference sequence). The V gene end was trimmed by 8 bases and the J gene end by 3 bases; junction bases not matched to a gene: 9. CDR3 length: 14 amino acids. The CDR3: CATRGGGTSYEQYV. For the CDR3, the DNA is TGTGCCACCCGAGGAGGAGGGACTAGCTACGAGCAGTACGTC.

In its sample, this clone was seen a few times. The chain carries TRBV7-9 and TRBJ2-1, with 7 bases that match TRBD2. CDR3 size: 16 residues. The V segment lost 3 bases and the J segment 10 bases; nucleotides outside the gene matches: 15. Germline CDR1 SEHNR, CDR2 FQNEAQ (reference sequence). The CDR3: CASSLLFEGRAREQFF. Written as DNA, the CDR3 is TGTGCCAGCAGCTTGCTTTTTGAAGGGAGGGCGCGGGAGCAGTTCTTC.

This sequence joins TRBV10-3 and TRBJ2-1; no firm D call. Trimming pared 11 bases from V and 2 bases from J, leaving 10 bases between. The CDR3 has 12 residues. Per the germline V gene, CDR1 is ENHRY and CDR2 is SYGVKD. In DNA, the CDR3 is TGTGCCCCCGTATGGCCCTACAATGAGCAGTTCTTC. As protein: CAPVWPYNEQFF.

This clone was seen more than once but under ten times. The rearrangement links TRBV7-2 to TRBJ2-3; TRBD1 might be the D (5 bases). CDR1 and CDR2 (germline): SGHTA, FQGNSA. Trimming removed 5 bases from V and 6 bases from J, with 21 bases in between. The CDR3 length is 16 residues. CDR3 DNA sequence: TGTGCCAGCAGCCTCGTCCAGGGCAGGGCAGGGGATACGCAGTATTTT. Translation: CASSLVQGRAGDTQYF.

This clone was seen a handful of times. The V and J genes are TRBV5-1 and TRBJ2-1; 12 nucleotides line up with TRBD2. The CDR3 sequence is 15 residues long. V dropped 4 bases and J dropped 10; count of bases not matched to a gene: 9. Germline V gene lookup returns CDR1 SGHRS and CDR2 YFSETQ. Written as DNA, the CDR3 is TGCGCCAGCAGCACACTAGCGGGGGGCCCCCAAGAGCAGTTCTTC. Protein: CASSTLAGGPQEQFF.

The chain has TRBV9 and TRBJ2-5, with D possibly being TRBD1 (5 bases). Between the trimmed V and J ends, which lost 0 bases and 3 bases, there was a span of 12 bases. The CDR3 sequence is 15 residues long. Germline V CDR1 and CDR2: SGDLS, YYNGEE. In DNA form, the CDR3 reads TGTGCCAGCAGCGTAGAGGGGAAGGGGAAAGAGACCCAGTACTTC. Residues: CASSVEGKGKETQYF.

This clone was counted between two and nine times. The chain recombines TRBV15 with TRBJ2-1; TRBD2 agrees at 13 bases. Germline assignment: CDR1 LNHNV and CDR2 YYDKDF (reference sequence). The V gene end was trimmed by 3 bases and the J gene end by 6 bases; junction bases not matched to a gene: 14. The length of the CDR3 is 19 residues. The CDR3 DNA reads as TGTGCCACCAGCAGTTCTGGGTCCTTACTAGCGGGGGGGACCAATGAGCAGTTCTTC. It codes for CATSSSGSLLAGGTNEQFF. Looking up the rest from reference TRBV15 and TRBJ2-1 gives the full variable domain: DAMVIQNPRYQVTQFGKPVTLSCSQTLNHNVMYWYQQKSSQAPKLLFHYYDKDFNNEADTPDNFQSRRPNTSFCFLDIRSPGLGDTAMYLCATSSSGSLLAGGTNEQFFGPGTRLTVL.